The 12 T cell receptor beta chains given below trace back to one sample, sequenced in a study of blood T cell repertoires in COVID-19 (TCRdb year 2020). Library preparation used the immunoSEQ multiplex PCR assay. TCRdb carries this immuneACCESS record with in-frame sequences only. Its versions omit some clonotypes, under half of them owing to an unresolved V gene in the studies checked, with the rest unexplained. The sample table shows roughly 240,000 clones, and about four fifths are seen once. Of the sample, approximately 4.8% is held by the ten largest clones. Sample: peripheral blood. Every receptor here comes from a woman aged 70 to 79 with acute or convalescent COVID-19.

This sequence joins TRBV10-3 and TRBJ1-1, with 7 bases that match TRBD1. The V gene end was trimmed by 5 bases and the J gene end by 0 bases; junction bases not matched to a gene: 3. Germline V gene data show CDR1 as ENHRY and CDR2 as SYGVKD. This CDR3 region has 14 residues. In nucleotides, the CDR3 is TGTGCCATCAGTCTACAGGGGATGAACACTGAAGCTTTCTTT. Protein: CAISLQGMNTEAFF.

The V gene is TRBV11-2, the J gene TRBJ2-3, with 11 bases identical to TRBD2. Germline V gene data show CDR1 as SGHAT and CDR2 as FQNNGV. The CDR3 runs 18 residues. Losses at the gene ends were 8 bases for V and 3 bases for J; bases not matched to a gene: 16. DNA for the CDR3: TGTGCCAGCGGAAAGGGGCTAGCGGGGGGATCCGGTACAGATACGCAGTATTTT. Encoded protein: CASGKGLAGGSGTDTQYF.

This clone was counted only a few times. This chain joins TRBV4-2 and TRBJ2-2; D possibly corresponds to TRBD1 (5 bases). The CDR3 extends over 15 amino acids. Trimming pared 4 bases from V and 4 bases from J, leaving 13 bases between. The germline V gene has CDR1 LGHNA and CDR2 YNFKEQ. Here the CDR3 reads CASSPRSQGTGELFF. In DNA, the CDR3 is TGTGCCAGCAGCCCCAGAAGTCAGGGCACCGGGGAGCTGTTTTTT.

This rearrangement joins TRBV6-5 to TRBJ1-2, with 11 bases lining up with TRBD1. The CDR3 runs to 16 residues. Per the germline V gene, CDR1 is MNHEY and CDR2 is SVGAGI. J lost 7 bases, V lost 2 bases, and 9 bases had no gene match. The CDR3 nucleotides are TGTGCCAGCAGTTACCTGACAGGACAGGGGGCAAGTGGCTACACCTTC. Amino acid sequence: CASSYLTGQGASGYTF.

This sequence joins TRBV5-1 and TRBJ2-7, with D possibly matching TRBD2 (7 bases). V was cut by 0 bases and J by 2 bases, with 18 bases left in between. From germline, CDR1 is SGHRS and CDR2 YFSETQ. The CDR3 loop spans 17 amino acids. The CDR3 region is CASSLGGGAPNPYEQYF. The CDR3 nucleotides are TGCGCCAGCAGCTTGGGAGGGGGGGCCCCTAATCCCTACGAGCAGTACTTC.

The V and J genes are TRBV6-4 and TRBJ1-2, with 7 bases matching TRBD1. Germline CDR1 is MRHNA and CDR2 is SNTAGT. This CDR3 comprises 14 residues. J gave up 4 bases and V 6 bases, and 8 bases lay outside the gene matches. CDR3 in DNA: TGTGCCAGCAGGCCCCAGACAGGGTTCTATGGCTACACCTTC. It translates to CASRPQTGFYGYTF.

V and J are TRBV7-8 and TRBJ2-2, with D possibly TRBD1 on 6 matching bases. V lost 4 bases to trimming and J lost 1 base, with 16 bases between them. The CDR3 length is 17 residues. Germline V gives CDR1 SGHVS, CDR2 FQNEAQ. CDR3 DNA: TGTGCCAGCAGCTCCCTGACAGGCCTAGAGAACACCGGGGAGCTGTTTTTT. Translated: CASSSLTGLENTGELFF.

The chain employs TRBV30 and TRBJ2-5, with D possibly matching TRBD1 (6 bases). The CDR3 runs 13 residues. With 2 bases removed from V and 2 bases from J, the gap between germline ends came to 9 bases. CDR1 is GTSNPN and CDR2 is SVGIG in the germline V gene (reference sequence). The DNA for the CDR3 is TGTGCCTGGAGTAGGGGGAATCAAGAGACCCAGTACTTC. It encodes CAWSRGNQETQYF.

The CDR3 sequence is CASSPNTGTYNSPLHF. In nucleotides, the CDR3 is TGTGCCAGCAGTCCCAATACAGGCACCTATAATTCACCCCTCCACTTT. The genes are TRBV27 and TRBJ1-6; D possibly corresponds to TRBD1 (5 bases). Germline loops: CDR1 MNHEY, CDR2 SMNVEV (reference sequence). This CDR3 comprises 16 residues. V was trimmed by 5 bases and J by 2 bases, leaving 13 bases between them.

V usage is TRBV19 and J usage is TRBJ2-1, with 9 positions matching TRBD1. The ends lost 5 bases at V and 7 bases at J; junction bases unmatched: 6. Germline V gives CDR1 LNHDA, CDR2 SQIVND (reference sequence). This CDR3 spans 14 amino acids. The CDR3 sequence is CASSSRQGGNEQFF. CDR3 coding DNA: TGTGCCAGTAGTTCCAGACAGGGGGGTAATGAGCAGTTCTTC.

This chain links TRBV10-1 with TRBJ1-1, with D maybe TRBD1 (5 bases). CDR1 is WNHNN, CDR2 SYGVQD, per germline (reference sequence). Trimming removed 2 bases from V and 4 bases from J, with 11 bases in between. This CDR3 contains 14 residues. The CDR3 nucleotides are TGCGCCAGCAGTGAGCAGGGAAGGAGCACTGAAGCTTTCTTT. Amino acids: CASSEQGRSTEAFF.

The chain carries TRBV3-1 (or the pseudogene TRBV3-2) and TRBJ1-3, with D unresolved. The CDR3 consists of 15 residues. Germline loops: CDR1 LGHDT, CDR2 YNNKEL (reference sequence). The V end was cut by 4 bases, the J end by 0 bases, with 10 bases between. CDR3 DNA sequence: TGTGCCAGCAGCCCCCGTCCGAGCTCTGGAAACACCATATATTTT. Translated: CASSPRPSSGNTIYF.